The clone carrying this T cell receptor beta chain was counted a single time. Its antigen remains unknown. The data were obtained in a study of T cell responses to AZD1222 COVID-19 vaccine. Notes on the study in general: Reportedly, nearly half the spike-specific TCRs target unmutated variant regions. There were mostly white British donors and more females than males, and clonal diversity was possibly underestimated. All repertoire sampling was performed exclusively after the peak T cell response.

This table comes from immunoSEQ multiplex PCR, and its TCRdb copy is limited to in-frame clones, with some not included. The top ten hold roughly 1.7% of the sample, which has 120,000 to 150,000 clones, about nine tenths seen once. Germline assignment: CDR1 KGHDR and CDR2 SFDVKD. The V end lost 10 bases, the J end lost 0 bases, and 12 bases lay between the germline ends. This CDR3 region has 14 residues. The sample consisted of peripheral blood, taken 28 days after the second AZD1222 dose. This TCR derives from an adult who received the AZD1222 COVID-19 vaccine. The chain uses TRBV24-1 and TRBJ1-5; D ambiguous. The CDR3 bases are TGTGCCACGAACGGTCCGTATAGCAATCAGCCCCAGCATTTT. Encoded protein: CATNGPYSNQPQHF.